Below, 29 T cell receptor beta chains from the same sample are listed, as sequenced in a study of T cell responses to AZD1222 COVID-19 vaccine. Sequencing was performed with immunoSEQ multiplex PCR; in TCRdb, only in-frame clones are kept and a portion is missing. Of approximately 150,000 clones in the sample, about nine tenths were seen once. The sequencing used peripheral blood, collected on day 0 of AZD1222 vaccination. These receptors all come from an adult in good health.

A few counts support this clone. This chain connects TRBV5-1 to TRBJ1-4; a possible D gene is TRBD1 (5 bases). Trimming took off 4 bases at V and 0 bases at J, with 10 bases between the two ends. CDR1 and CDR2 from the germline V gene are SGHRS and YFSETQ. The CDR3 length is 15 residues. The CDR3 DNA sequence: TGCGCCAGCAGCAGGAGGGGCGCAACTAATGAAAAACTGTTTTTT. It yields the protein CASSRRGATNEKLFF.

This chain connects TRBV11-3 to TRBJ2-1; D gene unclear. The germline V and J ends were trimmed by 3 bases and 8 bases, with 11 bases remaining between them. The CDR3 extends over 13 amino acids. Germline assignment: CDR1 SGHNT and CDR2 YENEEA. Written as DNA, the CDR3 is TGTGCCAGCAGCTTTAAAGTATGGGATGAGCAGTTCTTC. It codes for CASSFKVWDEQFF.

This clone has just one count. Here the CDR3 DNA reads TGTGCCAGCAGCTTAGGACAGAACACTGAAGCTTTCTTT. This encodes CASSLGQNTEAFF. The chain recombines TRBV7-2 with TRBJ1-1; D call uncertain. Per the germline V gene, CDR1 is SGHTA and CDR2 is FQGNSA. This CDR3 is built from 13 residues. Trimming pared 1 base from V and 1 base from J, leaving 4 bases between.

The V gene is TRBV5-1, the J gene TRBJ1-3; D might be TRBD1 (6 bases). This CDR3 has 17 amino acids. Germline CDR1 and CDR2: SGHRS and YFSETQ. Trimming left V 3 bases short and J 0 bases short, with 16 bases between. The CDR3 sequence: CASSSRGAAFSGNTIYF. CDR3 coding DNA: TGCGCCAGCAGCTCACGGGGGGCCGCATTCTCTGGAAACACCATATATTTT.

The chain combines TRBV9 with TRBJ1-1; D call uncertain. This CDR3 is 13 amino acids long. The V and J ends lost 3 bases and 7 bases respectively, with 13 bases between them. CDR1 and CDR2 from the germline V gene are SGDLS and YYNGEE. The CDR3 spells CASSAGNGREAFF. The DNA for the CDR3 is TGTGCCAGCAGCGCCGGAAACGGACGTGAAGCTTTCTTT.

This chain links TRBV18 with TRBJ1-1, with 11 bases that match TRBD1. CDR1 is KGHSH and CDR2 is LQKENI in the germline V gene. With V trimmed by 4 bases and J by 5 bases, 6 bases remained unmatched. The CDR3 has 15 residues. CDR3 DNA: TGTGCCAGCTCACTTGCCGGGACAGGGGGTACTGAAGCTTTCTTT. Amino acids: CASSLAGTGGTEAFF.

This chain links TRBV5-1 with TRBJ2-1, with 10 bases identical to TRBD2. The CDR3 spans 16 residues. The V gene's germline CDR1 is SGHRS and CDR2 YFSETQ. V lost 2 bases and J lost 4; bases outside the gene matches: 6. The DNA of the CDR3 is TGCGCCAGCAGCTTCCCCGGGACTAGCGAGTACAATGAGCAGTTCTTC. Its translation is CASSFPGTSEYNEQFF.

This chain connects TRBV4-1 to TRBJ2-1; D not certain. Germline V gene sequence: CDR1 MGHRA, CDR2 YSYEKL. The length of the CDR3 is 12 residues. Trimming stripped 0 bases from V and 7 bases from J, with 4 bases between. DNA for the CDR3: TGCGCCAGCAGCCAAGATTCTAATGAGCAGTTCTTC. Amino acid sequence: CASSQDSNEQFF.

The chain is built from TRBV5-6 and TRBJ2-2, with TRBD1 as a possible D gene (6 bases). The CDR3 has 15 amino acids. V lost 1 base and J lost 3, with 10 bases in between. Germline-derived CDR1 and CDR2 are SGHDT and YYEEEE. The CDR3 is CASSLRDKHTGELFF. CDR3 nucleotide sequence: TGTGCCAGCAGCTTGCGGGACAAGCACACCGGGGAGCTGTTTTTT.

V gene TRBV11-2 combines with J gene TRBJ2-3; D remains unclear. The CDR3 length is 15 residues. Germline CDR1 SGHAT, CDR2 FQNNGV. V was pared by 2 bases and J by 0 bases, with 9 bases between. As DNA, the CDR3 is TGTGCCAGCAGCTTACGGGTCAGGAGCACAGATACGCAGTATTTT. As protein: CASSLRVRSTDTQYF. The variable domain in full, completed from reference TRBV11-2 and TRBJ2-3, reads EAGVAQSPRYKIIEKRQSVAFWCNPISGHATLYWYQQILGQGPKLLIQFQNNGVVDDSQLPKDRFSAERLKGVDSTLKIQPAKLEDSAVYLCASSLRVRSTDTQYFGPGTRLTVL.

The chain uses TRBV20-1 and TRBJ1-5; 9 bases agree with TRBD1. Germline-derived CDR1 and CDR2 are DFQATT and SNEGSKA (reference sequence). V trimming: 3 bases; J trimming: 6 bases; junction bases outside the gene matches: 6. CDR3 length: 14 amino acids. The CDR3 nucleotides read TGCAGTGCTAGTGCCGGGACAGGGCTTCAGCCCCAGCATTTT. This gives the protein CSASAGTGLQPQHF.

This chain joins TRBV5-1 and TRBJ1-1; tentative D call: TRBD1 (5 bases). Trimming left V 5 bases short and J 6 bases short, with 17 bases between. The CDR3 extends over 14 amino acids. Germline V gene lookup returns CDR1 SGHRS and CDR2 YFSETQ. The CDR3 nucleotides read TGCGCCAGCAGTTACCAGGGTGGCCCCTCTGAAGCTTTCTTT. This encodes CASSYQGGPSEAFF.

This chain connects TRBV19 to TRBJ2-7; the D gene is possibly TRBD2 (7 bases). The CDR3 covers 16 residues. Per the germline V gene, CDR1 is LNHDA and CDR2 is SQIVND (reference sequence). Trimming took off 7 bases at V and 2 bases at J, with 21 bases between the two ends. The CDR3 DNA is TGTGCCAGTACCCCAGGTGGGGGGGGCTCTCCCTACGAGCAGTACTTC. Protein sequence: CASTPGGGGSPYEQYF.

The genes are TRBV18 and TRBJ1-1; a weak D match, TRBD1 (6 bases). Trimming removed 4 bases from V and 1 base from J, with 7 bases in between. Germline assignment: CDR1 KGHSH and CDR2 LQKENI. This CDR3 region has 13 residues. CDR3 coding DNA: TGTGCCAGCTCACAGGGACAGAACACTGAAGCTTTCTTT. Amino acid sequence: CASSQGQNTEAFF.

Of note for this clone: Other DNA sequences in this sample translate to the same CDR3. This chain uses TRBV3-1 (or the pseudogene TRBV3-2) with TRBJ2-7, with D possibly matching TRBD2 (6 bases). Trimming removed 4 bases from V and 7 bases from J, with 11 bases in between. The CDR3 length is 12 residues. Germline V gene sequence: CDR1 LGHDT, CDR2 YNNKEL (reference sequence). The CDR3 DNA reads TGTGCCAGCAGCCCCCGCGGGGCGGAGCAGTACTTC. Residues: CASSPRGAEQYF.

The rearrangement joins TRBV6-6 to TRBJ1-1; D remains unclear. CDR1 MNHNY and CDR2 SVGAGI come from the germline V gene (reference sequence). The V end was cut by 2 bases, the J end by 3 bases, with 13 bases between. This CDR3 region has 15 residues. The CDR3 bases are TGTGCCAGCAGTTACCCACCCCACTGGCACACTGAAGCTTTCTTT. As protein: CASSYPPHWHTEAFF.

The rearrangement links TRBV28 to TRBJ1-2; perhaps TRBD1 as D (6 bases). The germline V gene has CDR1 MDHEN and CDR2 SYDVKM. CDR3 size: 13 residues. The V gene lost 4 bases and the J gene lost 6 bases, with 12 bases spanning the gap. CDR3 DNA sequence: TGTGCCAGCAGTTCGGGGGGGGCAGATGGCTACACCTTC. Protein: CASSSGGADGYTF.

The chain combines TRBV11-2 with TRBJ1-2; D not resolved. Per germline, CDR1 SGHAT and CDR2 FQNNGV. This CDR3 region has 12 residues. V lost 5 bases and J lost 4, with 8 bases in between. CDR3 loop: CASSRGGYGYTF. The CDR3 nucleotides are TGTGCCAGCAGCCGAGGAGGCTATGGCTACACCTTC. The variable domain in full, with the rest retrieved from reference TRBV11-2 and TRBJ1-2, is EAGVAQSPRYKIIEKRQSVAFWCNPISGHATLYWYQQILGQGPKLLIQFQNNGVVDDSQLPKDRFSAERLKGVDSTLKIQPAKLEDSAVYLCASSRGGYGYTFGSGTRLTVV.

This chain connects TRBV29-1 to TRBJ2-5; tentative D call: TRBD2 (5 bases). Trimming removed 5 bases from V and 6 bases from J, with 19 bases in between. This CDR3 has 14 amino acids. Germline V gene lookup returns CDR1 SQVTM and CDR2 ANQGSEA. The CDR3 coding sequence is TGCAGCGTTCGGGGTTCGGGATGGGAGAAGACCCAGTACTTC. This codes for CSVRGSGWEKTQYF.

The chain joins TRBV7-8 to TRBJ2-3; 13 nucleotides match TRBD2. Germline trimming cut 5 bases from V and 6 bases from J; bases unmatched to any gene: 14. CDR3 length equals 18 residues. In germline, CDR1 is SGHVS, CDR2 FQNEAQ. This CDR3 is CASSRGATSGRATDTQYF. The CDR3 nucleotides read TGTGCCAGCAGCCGAGGCGCAACTAGCGGGAGGGCGACTGATACGCAGTATTTT.

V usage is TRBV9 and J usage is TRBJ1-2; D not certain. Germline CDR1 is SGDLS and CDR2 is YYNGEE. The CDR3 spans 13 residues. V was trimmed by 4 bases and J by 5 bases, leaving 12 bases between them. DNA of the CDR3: TGTGCCAGCAGCACCGGATTGGCTTATGGCTACACCTTC. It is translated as CASSTGLAYGYTF.

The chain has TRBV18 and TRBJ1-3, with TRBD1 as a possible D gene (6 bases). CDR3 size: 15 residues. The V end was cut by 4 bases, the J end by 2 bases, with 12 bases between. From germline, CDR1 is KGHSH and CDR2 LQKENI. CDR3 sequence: CASSHNRATGNTIYF. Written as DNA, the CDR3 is TGTGCCAGCTCACACAACAGGGCTACTGGAAACACCATATATTTT.

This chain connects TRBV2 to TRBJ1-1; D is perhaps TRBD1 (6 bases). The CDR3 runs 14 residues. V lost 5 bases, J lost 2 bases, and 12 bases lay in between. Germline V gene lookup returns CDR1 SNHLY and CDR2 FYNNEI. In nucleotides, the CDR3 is TGTGCCAGCAGTAAGACAGGCCTTAACACTGAAGCTTTCTTT. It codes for CASSKTGLNTEAFF. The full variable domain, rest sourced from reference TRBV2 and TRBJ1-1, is EPEVTQTPSHQVTQMGQEVILRCVPISNHLYFYWYRQILGQKVEFLVSFYNNEISEKSEIFDDQFSVERPDGSNFTLKIRSTKLEDSAMYFCASSKTGLNTEAFFGQGTRLTVV.

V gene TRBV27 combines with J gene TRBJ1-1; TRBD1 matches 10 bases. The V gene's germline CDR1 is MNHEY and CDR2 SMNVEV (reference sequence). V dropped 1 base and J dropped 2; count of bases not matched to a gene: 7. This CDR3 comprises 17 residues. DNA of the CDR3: TGTGCCAGCAGTTTATTAGGGGGGACAGGGGCAAACACTGAAGCTTTCTTT. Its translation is CASSLLGGTGANTEAFF.

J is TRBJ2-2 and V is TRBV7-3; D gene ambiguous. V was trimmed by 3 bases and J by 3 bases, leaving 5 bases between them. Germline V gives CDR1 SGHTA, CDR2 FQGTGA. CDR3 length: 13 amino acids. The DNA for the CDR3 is TGTGCCAGCAGCTTTACCTACACCGGGGAGCTGTTTTTT. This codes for CASSFTYTGELFF.

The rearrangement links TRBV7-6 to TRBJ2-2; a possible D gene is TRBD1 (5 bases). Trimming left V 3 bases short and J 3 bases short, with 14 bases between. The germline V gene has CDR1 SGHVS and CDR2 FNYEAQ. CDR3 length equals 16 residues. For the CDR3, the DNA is TGTGCCAGCAGCTTGTTGTGGGGCAGGGACACCGGGGAGCTGTTTTTT. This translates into CASSLLWGRDTGELFF.

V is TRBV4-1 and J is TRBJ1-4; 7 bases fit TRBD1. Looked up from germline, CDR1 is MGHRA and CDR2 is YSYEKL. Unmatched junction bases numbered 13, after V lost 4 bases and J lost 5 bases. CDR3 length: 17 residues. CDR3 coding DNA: TGCGCCAGCAGCCCCCCTCTATGGGGACAGATGAATGAAAAACTGTTTTTT. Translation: CASSPPLWGQMNEKLFF.

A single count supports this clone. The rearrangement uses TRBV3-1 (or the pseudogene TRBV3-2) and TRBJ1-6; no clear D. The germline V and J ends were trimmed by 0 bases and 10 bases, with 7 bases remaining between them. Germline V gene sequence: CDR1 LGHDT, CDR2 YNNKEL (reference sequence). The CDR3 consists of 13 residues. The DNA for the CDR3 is TGTGCCAGCAGCCAAGAGTGGGGATCACCCCTCCACTTT. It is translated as CASSQEWGSPLHF.

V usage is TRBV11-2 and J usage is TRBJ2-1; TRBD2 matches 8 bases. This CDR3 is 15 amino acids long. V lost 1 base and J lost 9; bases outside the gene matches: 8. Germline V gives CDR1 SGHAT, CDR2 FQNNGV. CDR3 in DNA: TGTGCCAGCAGCTTAGCCGGGAGGGCCCACGGTGAGCAGTTCTTC. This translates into CASSLAGRAHGEQFF.